These 22 T cell receptor beta chains originate from one sample sequenced in a study of graft-versus-host responses after intestinal transplantation. TCRdb's table, derived via immunoSEQ multiplex PCR, lists solely in-frame clones and lacks some. Among roughly 10,000 clones listed, approximately 31% were seen once. The sequences come from alloreactive CD4+ T cells from a mixed lymphocyte reaction culture, collected before transplantation. Indicated subset: CFSE-low proliferating T cells sorted from roughly six-day pre-transplant mixed lymphocyte reaction (GvH or HvG direction). All receptors come from a human patient who was an organ donor for intestinal transplantation.

The chain couples TRBV7-3 to TRBJ2-1; 8 bases are shared with TRBD2. This CDR3 spans 15 amino acids. Trimming removed 3 bases from V and 3 bases from J; junction bases left unmatched: 4. Germline CDR1 SGHTA, CDR2 FQGTGA. CDR3 sequence (DNA): TGTGCCAGCAGCTTTTCGAGCGGGGGCTACAATGAGCAGTTCTTC. Amino acid sequence: CASSFSSGGYNEQFF.

The chain has TRBV4-1 and TRBJ2-3; the D gene is possibly TRBD2 (5 bases). V lost 0 bases to trimming and J lost 4 bases, with 20 bases between them. Germline loops: CDR1 MGHRA, CDR2 YSYEKL. This CDR3 has 18 amino acids. Here the CDR3 DNA reads TGCGCCAGCAGCCAAGACGGTGGGGAGTTGAGGGTATCAGATACGCAGTATTTT. The encoded protein is CASSQDGGELRVSDTQYF.

Written as DNA, the CDR3 is TGTGCCAGCTCAAGCACTAGGGGGGGAAAGACCCAGTACTTC. The encoded protein is CASSSTRGGKTQYF. The chain is built from TRBV18 and TRBJ2-5, with a weak D call TRBD2 (7 bases). V was pared by 5 bases and J by 6 bases, with 16 bases between. This CDR3 is built from 14 residues. Looked up from germline, CDR1 is KGHSH and CDR2 is LQKENI.

This rearrangement joins TRBV27 to TRBJ2-3; the D is unclear. Trimming stripped 11 bases from V and 1 base from J, with 13 bases between. The CDR3 extends over 13 amino acids. In germline, CDR1 is MNHEY, CDR2 SMNVEV (reference sequence). DNA of the CDR3: TGTGCCCCCCGCCAAGCCCGCACAGATACGCAGTATTTT. Amino acid sequence: CAPRQARTDTQYF.

This clone was seen only a few times. The V gene is TRBV28, the J gene TRBJ2-5; a possible D gene is TRBD2 (5 bases). The CDR3 is 12 amino acids. CDR1 MDHEN and CDR2 SYDVKM come from the germline V gene. The V and J ends lost 5 bases and 7 bases respectively, with 11 bases between them. CDR3 nucleotide sequence: TGTGCCAGCAGTCCCCCGGGGTGGACCCAGTACTTC. Encoded protein: CASSPPGWTQYF.

CDR3 DNA sequence: TGTGCCAGCAGCCCTAGGGGGCACGGAAACACCATATATTTT. Protein sequence: CASSPRGHGNTIYF. The chain links TRBV6-5 to TRBJ1-3, with TRBD1 matching 7 bases. CDR3 size: 14 residues. The trim removed 6 bases at V and 4 bases at J, leaving 6 bases unmatched. Germline CDR1 is MNHEY and CDR2 is SVGAGI.

This rearrangement joins TRBV27 to TRBJ2-5; D is undetermined. The CDR3 is made up of 17 amino acids. Trimming removed 3 bases at V and 3 bases at J, with 20 bases between. The germline CDR1 and CDR2 sequences are MNHEY and SMNVEV (reference sequence). The CDR3 sequence: CASSLSFGRATKETQYF. In DNA, the CDR3 is TGTGCCAGCAGTTTGTCTTTCGGTAGAGCTACGAAAGAGACCCAGTACTTC.

CDR3 sequence (DNA): TGTGCCAGCAGCAAACACGCCCCTAAGTTCTACGAGCAGTACTTC. Its protein is CASSKHAPKFYEQYF. The chain carries TRBV21-1 and TRBJ2-7; no check of the table's D call, TRBD2, against the DNA was made. TRBV21-1 is termed a pseudogene. The CDR3 is 15 residues long.

A few counts support this clone. The rearrangement links TRBV4-1 to TRBJ2-3; 14 bases are a match to TRBD2. The V gene end was trimmed by 4 bases and the J gene end by 2 bases; junction bases not matched to a gene: 14. Germline V gives CDR1 MGHRA, CDR2 YSYEKL. The CDR3 consists of 20 residues. The CDR3 sequence: CASSRRTSGGLLINTDTQYF. CDR3 bases: TGCGCCAGCAGCCGCAGGACTAGCGGGGGGCTCCTCATCAACACAGATACGCAGTATTTT.

This clone was detected a few times. The chain combines TRBV6-5 with TRBJ1-5, with D hard to call. Germline CDR1 MNHEY, CDR2 SVGAGI. The V gene lost 3 bases and the J gene lost 6 bases, with 15 bases spanning the gap. The CDR3 runs 15 residues. This chain's CDR3 is CASSYTRLEAQPQHF. For the CDR3, the DNA is TGTGCCAGCAGTTATACGAGGTTGGAGGCTCAGCCCCAGCATTTT.

This sequence joins TRBV4-3 and TRBJ1-4; tentatively, D is TRBD1 (6 bases). Per germline, CDR1 LGHNA and CDR2 YSLEER. The CDR3 extends over 15 amino acids. V was cut by 4 bases and J by 1 base, with 10 bases left in between. The CDR3 reads CASSPQQGTNEKLFF. The CDR3 nucleotides read TGCGCCAGCAGCCCGCAACAGGGAACTAATGAAAAACTGTTTTTT.

The chain links TRBV4-1 to TRBJ1-4, with no clear D. Germline CDR1 MGHRA, CDR2 YSYEKL. The CDR3 sequence is 13 residues long. The V end lost 1 base, the J end lost 4 bases, and 4 bases lay between the germline ends. The CDR3: CASSQVLNEKLFF. Written as DNA, the CDR3 is TGCGCCAGCAGCCAAGTCCTTAATGAAAAACTGTTTTTT.

This clone is labeled as medium-sized. The gene calls are TRBV7-9 and TRBJ1-3; D remains ambiguous. The CDR3 spans 16 residues. Trimming removed 5 bases from V and 0 bases from J, with 14 bases in between. In germline, CDR1 is SEHNR, CDR2 FQNEAQ (reference sequence). For the CDR3, the DNA is TGTGCCAGCAGCCCCTACAGTCTTGACTCTGGAAACACCATATATTTT. Protein: CASSPYSLDSGNTIYF.

The chain couples TRBV7-2 to TRBJ1-5; weak D call: TRBD1 (5 bases). V was trimmed by 0 bases and J by 6 bases, leaving 9 bases between them. CDR1 is SGHTA, CDR2 FQGNSA, per germline. This CDR3 contains 14 residues. The CDR3 DNA is TGTGCCAGCAGCTTAGCAGGAGGGACTCAGCCCCAGCATTTT. Translated: CASSLAGGTQPQHF.

The chain employs TRBV4-1 and TRBJ2-5; no clear D gene. V lost 2 bases and J lost 1, with 17 bases in between. The CDR3 has 17 amino acids. The germline gives CDR1 MGHRA, CDR2 YSYEKL. The CDR3 DNA reads as TGCGCCAGCAGCCAAACGGTAGAACTTACTACCCAAGAGACCCAGTACTTC. Translating gives CASSQTVELTTQETQYF.

This chain connects TRBV7-9 to TRBJ2-6; D may be TRBD2 (6 bases). Trimming removed 6 bases at V and 4 bases at J, with 16 bases between. The CDR3 has 16 amino acids. CDR1 is SEHNR and CDR2 is FQNEAQ in the germline V gene (reference sequence). The CDR3 nucleotides read TGTGCCAGCAGTTCCAGGAGGGCTTCCGGGGCCAACGTCCTGACTTTC. Its protein is CASSSRRASGANVLTF.

By sample share, this clone is medium-sized. The chain combines TRBV7-3 with TRBJ1-1; D is unresolved. The CDR3 is 13 residues long. From germline, CDR1 is SGHTA and CDR2 FQGTGA. Trimming removed 0 bases at V and 7 bases at J, with 9 bases between. CDR3 amino acids: CASSLTAYSEAFF. The CDR3 region has the DNA TGTGCCAGCAGCTTAACGGCCTACAGTGAAGCTTTCTTT.

Relative to its sample, this clone is medium-sized. The V gene is TRBV18, the J gene TRBJ2-1; TRBD2 is a possible D gene (5 bases). With 1 base removed from V and 4 bases from J, the gap between germline ends came to 11 bases. The germline V gene encodes CDR1 KGHSH and CDR2 LQKENI. The CDR3 sequence is 15 residues long. In DNA form, the CDR3 reads TGTGCCAGCTCACCACTTCTAGCAGGATACAATGAGCAGTTCTTC. This encodes CASSPLLAGYNEQFF.

The V and J genes are TRBV27 and TRBJ2-7; TRBD1 agrees at 7 bases. Germline loops: CDR1 MNHEY, CDR2 SMNVEV (reference sequence). V shed 8 bases, J shed 8 bases, and the junction held 9 bases outside the gene matches. This CDR3 spans 12 amino acids. CDR3 protein: CASGYRQGKQYF. For the CDR3, the DNA is TGTGCCAGCGGATATCGACAGGGCAAGCAGTACTTC.

The chain joins TRBV4-1 to TRBJ2-1; tentatively, D is TRBD1 (6 bases). This CDR3 is built from 12 residues. V lost 10 bases to trimming and J lost 6 bases, with 13 bases between them. Per the germline V gene, CDR1 is MGHRA and CDR2 is YSYEKL. CDR3 loop: CANRGGPNEQFF. In DNA, the CDR3 is TGCGCCAACCGAGGGGGTCCCAATGAGCAGTTCTTC.

The V gene is TRBV6-6, the J gene TRBJ2-7, with D perhaps TRBD2 (7 bases). This CDR3 has 14 amino acids. CDR1 and CDR2 (germline): MNHNY, SVGAGI (reference sequence). The ends were cut back, 5 bases at V and 2 bases at J, with 13 bases in the middle. CDR3 nucleotide sequence: TGTGCCAGCAGTACGGGGGGCCTACCCTACGAGCAGTACTTC. Protein: CASSTGGLPYEQYF.

This clone is judged medium-sized. This same CDR3 is encoded by further DNA sequences in the sample. This rearrangement joins TRBV7-3 to TRBJ1-1; perhaps TRBD1 as D (6 bases). Looked up from germline, CDR1 is SGHTA and CDR2 is FQGTGA. V was cut by 5 bases and J by 1 base, with 8 bases left in between. The CDR3 covers 13 residues. The chain's CDR3 is CASSLQGNTEAFF. The CDR3 nucleotides are TGTGCCAGCAGCCTACAGGGGAACACTGAAGCTTTCTTT.